Below, one T cell receptor (beta chain) is given with its context. Its antigen is unidentified. Measured with immunoSEQ multiplex PCR; TCRdb has only the in-frame clones, and not every one. The table shows about 10,000 clones, with around four fifths occurring only once. This sample stems from a study of T cell clonotyping in hematopoietic cell transplantation. Broader study findings: Recipient TCR diversity dropped after transplant; expanded clonotypes rose from day 30 to 180. Without cell sorting, CD4 versus CD8 contributions remain unresolved. At the given depth, recipient repertoires were over 97% de novo clonotypes.

Germline V gene data show CDR1 as SGHAT and CDR2 as FQNNGV. CDR3 length: 15 amino acids. Trimming pared 1 base from V and 4 bases from J, leaving 14 bases between. Here the sequenced sample was PBMCs, taken 30 days after allogeneic stem cell transplant. The sequence derives from a female patient aged 40-50 years who had an allogeneic stem cell transplant from a related donor, so T cells may come from the graft donor. Some clones in this sample may be carry-over from other donors' samples. The V call is TRBV11-2, the J call TRBJ2-7; D gene unclear. CDR3 nucleotide sequence: TGTGCCAGCAGCTTAGGGATCGGGCGCTATTACGAGCAGTACTTC. It is translated as CASSLGIGRYYEQYF.